The T cell receptor (beta chain) described here comes from a study of T cells in Graves' hyperthyroidism and ophthalmopathy. This clonotype has a count of ten or more. The source material, RNA transcripts, was used to amplify TCR beta CDR3 regions. In the first-round RT-PCR of the TCR CDR3, the HTBI primer set was used. MiXCR, run by TCRdb on the multiplex PCR reads, gives a single entry per CDR3 protein. The data hold 500,000 or so distinct CDR3 sequences, with under 20% observed a single time. This CDR3 spans 15 amino acids. Trimming pared 4 bases from V and 2 bases from J, leaving 14 bases between. Per the germline V gene, CDR1 is ENHRY and CDR2 is SYGVKD.

The chain uses TRBV10-3 and TRBJ1-2; weak D call: TRBD1 (5 bases). The sequence was obtained from a young woman with Graves' ophthalmopathy. The source material was blood. The CDR3 nucleotides read TGTGCCATCAGTGCTCGAGGGGAAACCAACTATGGCTACACCTTC. It specifies CAISARGETNYGYTF.